This T cell receptor beta chain was observed in a study of PD-1 blockade in classical Hodgkin lymphoma. This CDR3 is built from 14 residues. J was trimmed by 5 bases and V by 2 bases; bases with no gene match: 4. The germline V gene encodes CDR1 SEHNR and CDR2 FQNEAQ (reference sequence). Documented time point: cycle 4 day 1 (C4D1), after less than 7 weeks of nivolumab. Brentuximab vedotin exposure varied among the patients, all of whom had relapsed after autologous stem cell transplantation. Sequencing was performed with immunoSEQ multiplex PCR; in TCRdb, only in-frame clones are kept and a portion is missing. The top ten clones hold approximately 3.6% of a sample with 28,000 or so clones, around 72% of them seen once. Details on this clone: Its antigen is not known. The same CDR3 is also encoded by other DNA sequences in this sample.

The study's findings and limits: Diversity similar to that of newly diagnosed patients was seen at baseline in complete responders. Repertoire differences have undefined causes, possibly disease activity or prior therapy. Unlike CD8+ TCR diversity, which did not rise significantly by C4D1, CD4+ TCR diversity did.

Here the sequenced sample was peripheral blood mononuclear cells (PBMCs), taken before the fourth cycle of nivolumab. The receptor's source is a human donor with classical Hodgkin lymphoma. The chain recombines TRBV7-9 with TRBJ2-7; 9 bases are shared with TRBD1. This CDR3 reads CASSLRDREHEQYF. The CDR3 DNA follows: TGTGCCAGCAGCTTAAGGGACAGGGAGCACGAGCAGTACTTC.